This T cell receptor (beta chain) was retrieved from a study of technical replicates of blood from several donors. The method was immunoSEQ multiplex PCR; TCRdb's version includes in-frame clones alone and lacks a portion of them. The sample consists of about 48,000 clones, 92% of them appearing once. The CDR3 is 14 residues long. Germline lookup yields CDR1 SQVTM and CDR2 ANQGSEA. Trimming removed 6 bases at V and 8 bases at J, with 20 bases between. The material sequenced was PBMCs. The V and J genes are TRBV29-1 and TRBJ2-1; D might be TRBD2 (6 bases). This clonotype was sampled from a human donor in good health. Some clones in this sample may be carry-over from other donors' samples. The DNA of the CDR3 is TGCAGCGTCGCGGGACTCCTTTGGACCCATGAGCAGTTCTTC. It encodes CSVAGLLWTHEQFF.